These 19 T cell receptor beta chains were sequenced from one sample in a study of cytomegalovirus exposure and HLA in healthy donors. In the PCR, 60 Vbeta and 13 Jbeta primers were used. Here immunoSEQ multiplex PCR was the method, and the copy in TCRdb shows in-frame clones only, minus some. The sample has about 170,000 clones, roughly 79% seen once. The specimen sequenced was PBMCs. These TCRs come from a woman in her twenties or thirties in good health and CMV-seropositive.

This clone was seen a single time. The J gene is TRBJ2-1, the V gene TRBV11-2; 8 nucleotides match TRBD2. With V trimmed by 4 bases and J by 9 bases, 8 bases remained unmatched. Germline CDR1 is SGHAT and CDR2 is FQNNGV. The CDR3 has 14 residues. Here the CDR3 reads CASSYIGSGSEQFF. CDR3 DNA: TGTGCCAGCAGCTATATAGGGAGCGGGAGTGAGCAGTTCTTC.

In DNA, the CDR3 is TGTGCCAGTAGTGGGGGGTGGACCTACAATGAGCAGTTCTTC. As protein: CASSGGWTYNEQFF. This rearrangement joins TRBV19 to TRBJ2-1; D is possibly TRBD2 (6 bases). CDR1 is LNHDA and CDR2 is SQIVND in the germline V gene (reference sequence). This CDR3 comprises 14 residues. Trimming shortened V by 5 bases and J by 2 bases, and 10 bases separated the two germline ends.

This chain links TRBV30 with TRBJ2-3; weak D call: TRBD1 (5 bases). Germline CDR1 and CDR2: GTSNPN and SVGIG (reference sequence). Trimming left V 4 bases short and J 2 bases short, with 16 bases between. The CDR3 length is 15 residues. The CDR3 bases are TGTGCCTGGACGACAGACCTAGTTATCACAGATACGCAGTATTTT. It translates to CAWTTDLVITDTQYF.

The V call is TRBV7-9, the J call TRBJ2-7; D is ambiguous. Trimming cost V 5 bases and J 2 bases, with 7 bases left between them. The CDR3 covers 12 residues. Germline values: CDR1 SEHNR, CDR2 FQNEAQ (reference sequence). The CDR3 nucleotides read TGTGCCAGCAGCCGTCTCGCCTACGAGCAGTACTTC. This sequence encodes CASSRLAYEQYF.

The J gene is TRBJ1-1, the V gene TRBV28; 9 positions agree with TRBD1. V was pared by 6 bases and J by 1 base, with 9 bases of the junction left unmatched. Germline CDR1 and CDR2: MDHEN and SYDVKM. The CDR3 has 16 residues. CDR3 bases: TGTGCCAGCAGGATCCCGGGACAGGGAACGAACACTGAAGCTTTCTTT. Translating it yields CASRIPGQGTNTEAFF.

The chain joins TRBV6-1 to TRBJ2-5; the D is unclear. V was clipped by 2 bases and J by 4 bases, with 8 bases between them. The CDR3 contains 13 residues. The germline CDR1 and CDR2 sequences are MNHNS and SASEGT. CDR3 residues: CASSEYITETQYF. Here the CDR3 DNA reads TGTGCCAGCAGTGAATACATAACAGAGACCCAGTACTTC.

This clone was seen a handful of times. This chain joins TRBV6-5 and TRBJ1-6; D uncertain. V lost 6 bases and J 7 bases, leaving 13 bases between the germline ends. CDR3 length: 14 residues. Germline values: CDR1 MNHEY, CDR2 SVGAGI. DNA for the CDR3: TGTGCCAGCAGGCTACAGAGTGAAAATTCACCCCTCCACTTT. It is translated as CASRLQSENSPLHF.

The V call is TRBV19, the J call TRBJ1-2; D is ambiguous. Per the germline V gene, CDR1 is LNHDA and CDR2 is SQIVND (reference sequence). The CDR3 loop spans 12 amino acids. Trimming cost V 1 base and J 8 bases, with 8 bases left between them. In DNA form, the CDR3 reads TGTGCCAGTAGTATAGCCGTTTTGGGCTACACCTTC. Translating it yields CASSIAVLGYTF.

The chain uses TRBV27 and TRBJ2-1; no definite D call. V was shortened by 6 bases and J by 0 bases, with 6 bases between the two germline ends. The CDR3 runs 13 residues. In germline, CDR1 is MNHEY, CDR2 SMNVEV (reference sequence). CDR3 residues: CASSRSSYNEQFF. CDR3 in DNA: TGTGCCAGCAGCCGGAGCTCCTACAATGAGCAGTTCTTC.

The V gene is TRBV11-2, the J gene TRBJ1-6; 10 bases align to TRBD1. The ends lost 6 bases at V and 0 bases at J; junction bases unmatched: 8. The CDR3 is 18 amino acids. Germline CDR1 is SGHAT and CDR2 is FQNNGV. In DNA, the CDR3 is TGTGCCAGCAGGTTGAGACAGGGGGCGAGCTCCTATAATTCACCCCTCCACTTT. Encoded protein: CASRLRQGASSYNSPLHF. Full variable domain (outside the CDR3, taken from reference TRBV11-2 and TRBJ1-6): EAGVAQSPRYKIIEKRQSVAFWCNPISGHATLYWYQQILGQGPKLLIQFQNNGVVDDSQLPKDRFSAERLKGVDSTLKIQPAKLEDSAVYLCASRLRQGASSYNSPLHFGNGTRLTVT.

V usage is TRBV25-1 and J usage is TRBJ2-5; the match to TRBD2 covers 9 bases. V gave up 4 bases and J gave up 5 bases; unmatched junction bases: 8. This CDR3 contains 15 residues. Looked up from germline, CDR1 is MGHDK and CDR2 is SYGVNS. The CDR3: CASSAAGGPEETQYF. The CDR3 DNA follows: TGTGCCAGCAGTGCCGCGGGAGGGCCGGAGGAGACCCAGTACTTC.

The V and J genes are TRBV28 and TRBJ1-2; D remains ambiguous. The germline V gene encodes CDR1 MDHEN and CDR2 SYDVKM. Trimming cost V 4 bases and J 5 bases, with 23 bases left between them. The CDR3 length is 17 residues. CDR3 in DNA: TGTGCCAGCAGTTGGGTGGGCAATTATCAGGATCTATATGGCTACACCTTC. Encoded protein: CASSWVGNYQDLYGYTF.

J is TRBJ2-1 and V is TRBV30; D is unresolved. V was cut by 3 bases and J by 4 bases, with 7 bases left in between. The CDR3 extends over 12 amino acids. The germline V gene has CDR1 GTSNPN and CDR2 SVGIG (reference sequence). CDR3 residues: CAWSISYNEQFF. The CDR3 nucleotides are TGTGCCTGGAGCATCAGTTACAATGAGCAGTTCTTC.

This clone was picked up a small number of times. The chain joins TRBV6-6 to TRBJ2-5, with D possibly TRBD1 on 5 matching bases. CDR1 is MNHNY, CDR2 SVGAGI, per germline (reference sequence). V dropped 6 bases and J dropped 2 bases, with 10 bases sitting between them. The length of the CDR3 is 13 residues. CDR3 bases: TGTGCCAGCAGCCCTAGACAGCAAGAGACCCAGTACTTC. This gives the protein CASSPRQQETQYF.

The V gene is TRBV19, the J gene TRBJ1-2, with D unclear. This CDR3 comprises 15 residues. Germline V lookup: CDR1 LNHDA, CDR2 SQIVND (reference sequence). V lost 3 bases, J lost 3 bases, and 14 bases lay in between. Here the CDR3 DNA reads TGTGCCAGTAGTATGTTGACGGACGGGGACTATGGCTACACCTTC. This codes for CASSMLTDGDYGYTF.

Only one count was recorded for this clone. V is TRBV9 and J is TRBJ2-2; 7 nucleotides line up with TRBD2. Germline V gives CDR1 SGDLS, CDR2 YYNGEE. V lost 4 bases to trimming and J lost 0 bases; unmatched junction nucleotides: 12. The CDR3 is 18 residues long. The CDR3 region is CASSFQGGLAANTGELFF. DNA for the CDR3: TGTGCCAGCAGCTTCCAGGGTGGGCTAGCGGCGAACACCGGGGAGCTGTTTTTT.

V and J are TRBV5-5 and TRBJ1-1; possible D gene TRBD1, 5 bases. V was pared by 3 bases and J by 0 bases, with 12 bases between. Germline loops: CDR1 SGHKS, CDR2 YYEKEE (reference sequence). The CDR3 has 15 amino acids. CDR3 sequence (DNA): TGTGCCAGCAGCTCGATAGGGGATCTGAACACTGAAGCTTTCTTT. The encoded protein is CASSSIGDLNTEAFF.

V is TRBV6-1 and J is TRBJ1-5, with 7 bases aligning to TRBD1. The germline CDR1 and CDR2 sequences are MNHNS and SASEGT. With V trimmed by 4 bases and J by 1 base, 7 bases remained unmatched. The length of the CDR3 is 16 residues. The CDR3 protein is CASSARQGLSNQPQHF. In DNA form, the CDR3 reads TGTGCCAGCAGTGCACGACAGGGTTTGAGCAATCAGCCCCAGCATTTT.

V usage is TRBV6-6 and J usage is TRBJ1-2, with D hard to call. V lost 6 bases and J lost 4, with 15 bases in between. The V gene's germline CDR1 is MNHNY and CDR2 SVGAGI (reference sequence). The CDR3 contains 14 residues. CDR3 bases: TGTGCCAGCAGCCCCTCCCACACGTCCTATGGCTACACCTTC. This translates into CASSPSHTSYGYTF.